A selection of T cell receptor beta chains follows, all from one sample in a study of shared clonotypes between healthy human individuals. Clones were sequenced by immunoSEQ multiplex PCR, and TCRdb holds only the in-frame ones, with some missing. The sample records hundreds of thousands of clones, about three quarters being singletons. The sample comprised memory CD4+ T cells sorted from blood. The receptors come from a woman aged 25 to 39 in good health. Each CDR3 is given with its conserved first and last residue. A D gene is named only where the DNA matches it firmly. The size of a clone is reported for some rows only, either as once, few or many, or as a class for expanded clones.

CDR3 DNA | CDR3 protein | J gene | D gene | clone size | V gene
TGCGCCAGCAGCTCCGATAGCGGGAGCTACAATGAGCAGTTCTTC | CASSSDSGSYNEQFF | TRBJ2-1 | TRBD2 | once | TRBV5-1
TGTGCCAGCAGCCTACAGAGCTACGAGCAGTACTTC | CASSLQSYEQYF | TRBJ2-7 | NA | NA | TRBV11-2
TGTGCCAGCAGCTTGAGACGGGACAGCGGGGAGCTGTTTTTT | CASSLRRDSGELFF | TRBJ2-2 | TRBD1 | NA | TRBV7-7
TGTGCCAGCTCACCAGCAGTGAACACCGGGGAGCTGTTTTTT | CASSPAVNTGELFF | TRBJ2-2 | NA | NA | TRBV18
TGTGCCAGCAGTTTACAGGGAAATCAGCCCCAGCATTTT | CASSLQGNQPQHF | TRBJ1-5 | NA | NA | TRBV6-5
TGTGCCAGCAGCCAAGGATTAGTCGTCACCGGGGAGCTGTTTTTT | CASSQGLVVTGELFF | TRBJ2-2 | NA | NA | TRBV14
TGTGCCAGCAGCGTCGGGGGCTACGAGCAGTACTTC | CASSVGGYEQYF | TRBJ2-7 | NA | few | TRBV11-1
TGTGCCAGCAGTATCGTCGCGGGAGGGACACAAGAGACCCAGTACTTC | CASSIVAGGTQETQYF | TRBJ2-5 | TRBD2 | NA | TRBV28
TGTGCCAGCAGCTTAGGAGCTAGCGGGAGCTATGAGCAGTTCTTC | CASSLGASGSYEQFF | TRBJ2-1 | TRBD2 | NA | TRBV7-2
TGTGCCAGCAGTCTACTGACCCCCTACGAGCAGTACTTC | CASSLLTPYEQYF | TRBJ2-7 | NA | NA | TRBV28
TGTGCCAGCTCACCACGAACGGAAAACTACGAGCAGTACTTC | CASSPRTENYEQYF | TRBJ2-7 | NA | NA | TRBV18
TGTGCCAGCACCCCGGGGGGGTCCGGCTACGAGCAGTACTTC | CASTPGGSGYEQYF | TRBJ2-7 | TRBD2 | once | TRBV6-5